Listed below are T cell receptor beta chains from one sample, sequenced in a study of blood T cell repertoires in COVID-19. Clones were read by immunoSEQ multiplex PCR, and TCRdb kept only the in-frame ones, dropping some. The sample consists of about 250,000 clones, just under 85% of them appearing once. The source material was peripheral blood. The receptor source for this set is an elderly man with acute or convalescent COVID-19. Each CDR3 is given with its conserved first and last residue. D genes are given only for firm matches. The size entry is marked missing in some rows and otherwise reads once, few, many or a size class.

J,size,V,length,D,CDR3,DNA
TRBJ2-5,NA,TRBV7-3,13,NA,CASSLRSGETQYF,TGTGCCAGCAGCTTACGGAGTGGAGAGACCCAGTACTTC
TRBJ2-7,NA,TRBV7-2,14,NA,CASSRMGQTYEQYF,TGTGCCAGCAGCCGCATGGGACAAACCTACGAGCAGTACTTC
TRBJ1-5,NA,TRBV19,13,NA,CASGWSVNQPQHF,TGTGCCAGTGGTTGGTCGGTCAATCAGCCCCAGCATTTT
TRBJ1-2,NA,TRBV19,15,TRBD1,CASSIDRKGAYGYTF,TGTGCCAGTAGTATAGATCGGAAGGGGGCCTATGGCTACACCTTC
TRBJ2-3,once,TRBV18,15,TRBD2,CASSPQRGASDTQYF,TGTGCCAGCTCACCACAGCGGGGGGCATCAGATACGCAGTATTTT
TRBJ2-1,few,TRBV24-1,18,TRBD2,CATSENRAGDYLYNEQFF,TGTGCCACCAGTGAAAATCGAGCGGGGGACTACCTCTACAATGAGCAGTTCTTC
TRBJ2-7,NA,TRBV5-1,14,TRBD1,CASSLVRTGGEQYF,TGCGCCAGCAGCTTGGTCAGGACAGGGGGTGAGCAGTACTTC
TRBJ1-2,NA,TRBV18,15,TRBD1,CASSTTGGTNYGYTF,TGTGCCAGCTCAACTACAGGGGGCACAAACTATGGCTACACCTTC
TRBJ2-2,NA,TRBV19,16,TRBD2,CASSITSGRATGELFF,TGTGCCAGTAGTATAACTAGCGGGAGGGCCACCGGGGAGCTGTTTTTT
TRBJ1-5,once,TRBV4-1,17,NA,CASSQEKGRRGDQPQHF,TGCGCCAGCAGCCAAGAGAAGGGGAGGAGAGGGGATCAGCCCCAGCATTTT
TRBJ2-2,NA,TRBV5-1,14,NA,CASTGTRNTGELFF,TGCGCCAGTACCGGGACAAGGAACACCGGGGAGCTGTTTTTT
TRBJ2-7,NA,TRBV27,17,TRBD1,CASSFISAGQGSYEQYF,TGTGCCAGCAGTTTCATCAGTGCGGGACAGGGGTCTTACGAGCAGTACTTC
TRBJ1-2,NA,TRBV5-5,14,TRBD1,CASSLGDRGYGYTF,TGTGCCAGCAGCTTGGGGGACAGGGGTTATGGCTACACCTTC
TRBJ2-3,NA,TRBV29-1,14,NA,CSSGGGLSTDTQYF,TGCAGCTCTGGTGGGGGCCTGAGCACAGATACGCAGTATTTT
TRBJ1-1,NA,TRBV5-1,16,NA,CASSPDVGGINTEAFF,TGCGCCAGCAGCCCCGATGTTGGGGGGATTAACACTGAAGCTTTCTTT
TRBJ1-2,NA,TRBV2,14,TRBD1,CASSFGDRGQGYTF,TGTGCCAGCAGCTTCGGGGACAGGGGGCAAGGCTACACCTTC
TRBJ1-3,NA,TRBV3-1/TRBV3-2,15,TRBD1,CASSSKPGGGNTIYF,TGTGCCAGCAGCTCTAAACCAGGGGGGGGAAACACCATATATTTT
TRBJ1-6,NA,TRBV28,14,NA,CASSLVTYNSPLHF,TGTGCCAGCAGTTTAGTCACCTATAATTCACCCCTCCACTTT
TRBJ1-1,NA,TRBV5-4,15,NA,CASSLARDMNTEAFF,TGTGCCAGCAGCTTGGCAAGGGACATGAACACTGAAGCTTTCTTT
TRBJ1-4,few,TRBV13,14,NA,CASIQWGRNEKLFF,TGTGCCAGCATCCAATGGGGCAGGAATGAAAAACTGTTTTTT
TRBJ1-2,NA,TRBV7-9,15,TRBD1,CASSLGSTGGVGYTF,TGTGCCAGCAGCTTAGGCTCGACAGGGGGCGTTGGCTACACCTTC
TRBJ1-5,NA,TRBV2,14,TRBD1,CASSPGQGPQPQHF,TGTGCCAGCAGCCCGGGACAGGGGCCCCAGCCCCAGCATTTT
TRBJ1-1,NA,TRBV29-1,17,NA,CSVEEWDTLTPNTEAFF,TGCAGCGTTGAAGAATGGGACACCTTAACTCCGAACACTGAAGCTTTCTTT